This T cell receptor beta chain emerged from a study of blood T cell repertoires in COVID-19. Study at large: T cells, B-cell-depleted T cells, or PBMCs provided the cDNA or gDNA that served as material.

Each participant's cohort was designated according to participant-reported clinical history. In the authors' methods: Quantification of nucleated cells was approximated via reference gene primer amplification. Here immunoSEQ multiplex PCR was the method, and the copy in TCRdb shows in-frame clones only, minus some. V and J calls and clone size come straight from that table; D and trimming were deduced from the DNA. The sample contains some 190,000 clones, around 80% of which appear only once. The length of the CDR3 is 13 residues. CDR1 and CDR2 (germline): SGHVS, FNYEAQ. V trimming: 4 bases; J trimming: 6 bases; junction bases outside the gene matches: 2.

V usage is TRBV7-6 and J usage is TRBJ1-2; 10 nucleotides align to TRBD1. Sequencing was done on a sample of PBMCs or T cells enriched from blood (not recorded which). This TCR was sampled from a man aged 25 to 40 with acute COVID-19. The CDR3 reads CASSSGQGDGYTF. CDR3 bases: TGTGCCAGCAGCTCCGGACAGGGGGATGGCTACACCTTC.